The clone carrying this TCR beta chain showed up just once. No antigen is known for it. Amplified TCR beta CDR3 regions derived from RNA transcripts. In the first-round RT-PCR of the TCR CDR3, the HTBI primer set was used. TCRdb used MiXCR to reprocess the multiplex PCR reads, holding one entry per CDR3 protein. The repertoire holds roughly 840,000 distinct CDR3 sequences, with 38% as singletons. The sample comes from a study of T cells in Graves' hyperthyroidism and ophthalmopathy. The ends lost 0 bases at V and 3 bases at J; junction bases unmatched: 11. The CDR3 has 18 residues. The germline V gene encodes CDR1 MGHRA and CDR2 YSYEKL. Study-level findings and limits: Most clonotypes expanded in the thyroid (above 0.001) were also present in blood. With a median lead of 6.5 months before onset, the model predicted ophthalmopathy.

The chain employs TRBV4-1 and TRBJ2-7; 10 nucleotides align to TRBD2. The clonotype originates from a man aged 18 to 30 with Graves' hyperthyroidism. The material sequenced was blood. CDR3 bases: TGCGCCAGCAGCCAAGATGCGGCTAGCGGGAGTCCACTCTACGAGCAGTACTTC. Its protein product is CASSQDAASGSPLYEQYF.